The table lists the clone carrying this TCR beta chain with many counts. Its antigen is unidentified. This sample was included in a study of T cells in Graves' hyperthyroidism and ophthalmopathy. General study results and limits: Blood also showed most of the thyroid clonotypes that were expanded above 0.001.

Amplified TCR beta CDR3 regions came from RNA transcripts. Using the HTBI primer set, a first-round RT-PCR was run on the TCR CDR3. MiXCR, run by TCRdb on the multiplex PCR reads, gives a single entry per CDR3 protein. The top ten clones hold 25% to 35% of a sample with around 350,000 distinct CDR3 sequences, around 16% of them seen once. This receptor was obtained from a woman younger than 30 with Graves' hyperthyroidism that later progressed to Graves' ophthalmopathy. Specimen: blood.

Here the CDR3 DNA reads TGTGCTAGTGGGCCAGGGGTGATGGAGACCCAGTACTTC. Its protein product is CASGPGVMETQYF. The chain combines TRBV12-5 with TRBJ2-5; D is perhaps TRBD1 (6 bases). The CDR3 covers 13 residues. V was cut by 6 bases and J by 5 bases, with 13 bases left in between. Germline V lookup: CDR1 LGHNT, CDR2 FRNRAP.